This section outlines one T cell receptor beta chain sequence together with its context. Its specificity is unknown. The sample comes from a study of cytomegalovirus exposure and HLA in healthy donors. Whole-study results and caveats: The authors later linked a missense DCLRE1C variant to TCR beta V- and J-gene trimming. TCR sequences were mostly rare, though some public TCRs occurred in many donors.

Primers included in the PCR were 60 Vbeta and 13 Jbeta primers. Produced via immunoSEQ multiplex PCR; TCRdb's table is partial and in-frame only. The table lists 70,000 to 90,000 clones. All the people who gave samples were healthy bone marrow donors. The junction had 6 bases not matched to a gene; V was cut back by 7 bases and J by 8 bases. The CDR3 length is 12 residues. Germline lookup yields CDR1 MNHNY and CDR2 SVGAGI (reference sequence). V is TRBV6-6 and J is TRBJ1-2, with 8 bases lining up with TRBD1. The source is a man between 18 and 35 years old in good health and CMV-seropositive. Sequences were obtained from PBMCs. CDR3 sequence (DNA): TGTGCCAGCACCAGGGGGCAGGGAGGCTACACCTTC. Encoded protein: CASTRGQGGYTF.